Reported below is one T cell receptor (beta chain). This CDR3 is 16 amino acids long. Germline CDR1 SEHNR, CDR2 FQNEAQ (reference sequence). J was trimmed by 1 base and V by 2 bases; bases with no gene match: 2. Participants, about 18 to 90 years old, spanned 25 or so US areas. Participants reported their clinical history, and cohort assignment relied on those reports. These data come from a study of blood T cell repertoires in COVID-19. Overall study context: From T cells, B-cell-depleted T cells, or PBMCs came the material, which was cDNA or gDNA.

Original processing methods: Reference gene primer amplification in the assay estimated nucleated cell counts. Assay used: immunoSEQ multiplex PCR; TCRdb lists only in-frame clones, some missing. That table is the source of V, J and clone size, and D and trimming were worked out from the DNA. The sample lists some 200,000 clones, about four fifths occurring once. J is TRBJ2-1 and V is TRBV7-9, with 10 bases lining up with TRBD1. The sequence derives from a woman aged 40 to 50 with acute COVID-19. The sample comprised PBMCs or T cells enriched from blood (not recorded which). In DNA form, the CDR3 reads TGTGCCAGCAGCTTAAGGGACAGGGGTTCCTACAATGAGCAGTTCTTC. Amino acid sequence: CASSLRDRGSYNEQFF.